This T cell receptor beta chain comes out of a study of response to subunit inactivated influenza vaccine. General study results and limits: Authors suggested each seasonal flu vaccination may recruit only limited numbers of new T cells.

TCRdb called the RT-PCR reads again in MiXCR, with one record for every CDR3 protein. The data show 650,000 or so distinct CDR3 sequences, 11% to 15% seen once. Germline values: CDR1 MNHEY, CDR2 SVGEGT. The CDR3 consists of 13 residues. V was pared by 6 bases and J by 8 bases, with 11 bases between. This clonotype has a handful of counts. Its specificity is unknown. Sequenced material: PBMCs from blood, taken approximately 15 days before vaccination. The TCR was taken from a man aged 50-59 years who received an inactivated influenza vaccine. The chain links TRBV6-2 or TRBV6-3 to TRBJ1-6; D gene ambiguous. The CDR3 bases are TGTGCCAGCAGCTGGGCAGGAGATTCACCCCTCCACTTT. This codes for CASSWAGDSPLHF.